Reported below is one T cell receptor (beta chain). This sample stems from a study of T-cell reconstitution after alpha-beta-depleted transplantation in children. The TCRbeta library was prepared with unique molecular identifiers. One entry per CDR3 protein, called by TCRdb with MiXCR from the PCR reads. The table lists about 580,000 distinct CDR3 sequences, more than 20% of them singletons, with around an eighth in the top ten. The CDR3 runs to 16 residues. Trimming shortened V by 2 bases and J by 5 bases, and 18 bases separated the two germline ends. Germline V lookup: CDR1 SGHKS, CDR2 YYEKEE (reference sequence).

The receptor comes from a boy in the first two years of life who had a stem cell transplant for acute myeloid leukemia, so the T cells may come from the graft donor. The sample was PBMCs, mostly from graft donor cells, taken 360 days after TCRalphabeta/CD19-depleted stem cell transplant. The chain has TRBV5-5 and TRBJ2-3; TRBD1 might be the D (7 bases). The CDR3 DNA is TGTGCCAGCAGCTTCCCGACAGGGAGGTACATAGATACGCAGTATTTT. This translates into CASSFPTGRYIDTQYF. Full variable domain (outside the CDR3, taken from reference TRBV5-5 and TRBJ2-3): DAGVTQSPTHLIKTRGQQVTLRCSPISGHKSVSWYQQVLGQGPQFIFQYYEKEERGRGNFPDRFSARQFPNYSSELNVNALLLGDSALYLCASSFPTGRYIDTQYFGPGTRLTVL.